This T cell receptor beta chain was sequenced during a study of sequential checkpoint blockade in melanoma. V lost 0 bases, J lost 8 bases, and 7 bases lay in between. CDR1 MNHEY and CDR2 SVGAGI come from the germline V gene. CDR3 length equals 13 residues. Repertoires were generated with immunoSEQ multiplex PCR, while TCRdb's copy carries only in-frame clones and drops some. This table holds fewer than 35,000 clones, roughly 80% found once. Treatment: randomized to nivolumab then ipilimumab (arm A) or the reverse (arm B). None of the patients previously received DNA-damaging chemotherapy. V and J are TRBV6-5 and TRBJ1-4; D call uncertain. Sequenced here: CD8+ T cells sorted from blood (inferred from file names), sampled from a patient given nivolumab and ipilimumab in sequence. The TCR sequence derives from a human donor with melanoma. In DNA, the CDR3 is TGTGCCAGCAGTTACTCGATTAGAGAAAAACTGTTTTTT. Translation gives CASSYSIREKLFF.